Below, 17 T cell receptor beta chains from the same sample are listed, as sequenced in a study of blood T cell repertoires in COVID-19. Using immunoSEQ multiplex PCR, the repertoire was profiled, and TCRdb retains in-frame clones only, with some absent. The data show about 72,000 clones, 86% seen once. Source material: peripheral blood. These receptors originate from a man between 65 and 79 years old with active or convalescent COVID-19.

This clone was seen a few times. The rearrangement uses TRBV10-3 and TRBJ2-7, with TRBD2 matching over 16 bases. Losses at the gene ends were 10 bases for V and 6 bases for J; bases not matched to a gene: 3. Germline CDR1 and CDR2: ENHRY and SYGVKD. CDR3 size: 13 residues. The CDR3 DNA reads as TGTGCCACGGGGACTAGCGGGAGGGGCGAGCAGTACTTC. It yields the protein CATGTSGRGEQYF.

The rearrangement uses TRBV29-1 and TRBJ1-2; 9 bases agree with TRBD1. Unmatched junction bases numbered 13, after V lost 7 bases and J lost 1 base. CDR1 and CDR2 from the germline V gene are SQVTM and ANQGSEA. This CDR3 is 16 amino acids long. The chain's CDR3 is CSDMSSGQGLNYGYTF. CDR3 DNA sequence: TGCAGCGACATGAGTTCGGGACAGGGCCTTAACTATGGCTACACCTTC.

This chain joins TRBV11-2 and TRBJ2-1; unclear D gene. Germline V gene sequence: CDR1 SGHAT, CDR2 FQNNGV. The CDR3 is made up of 13 amino acids. Trimming left V 1 base short and J 4 bases short, with 5 bases between. The CDR3 loop is CASSLVQYNEQFF. CDR3 bases: TGTGCCAGCAGCTTAGTACAGTACAATGAGCAGTTCTTC.

V and J are TRBV6-5 and TRBJ1-1; 7 bases fit TRBD1. The CDR3 length is 15 residues. V was pared by 4 bases and J by 1 base, with 6 bases of the junction left unmatched. CDR1 is MNHEY and CDR2 is SVGAGI in the germline V gene. CDR3 sequence: CASSSPQGRNTEAFF. The CDR3 DNA follows: TGTGCCAGCAGTTCCCCACAGGGGCGGAACACTGAAGCTTTCTTT.

The rearrangement links TRBV6-5 to TRBJ2-5; the D gene is possibly TRBD2 (6 bases). The CDR3 consists of 15 residues. Trimming stripped 2 bases from V and 5 bases from J, with 15 bases between. CDR1 and CDR2 (germline): MNHEY, SVGAGI. Here the CDR3 DNA reads TGTGCCAGCAGTTACGGGGGAGGAGCTCAGGAGACCCAGTACTTC. It specifies CASSYGGGAQETQYF.

The V gene is TRBV19, the J gene TRBJ2-6; D perhaps matches TRBD2 (5 bases). V was trimmed by 1 base and J by 0 bases, leaving 16 bases between them. CDR3 length equals 19 residues. The germline V gene encodes CDR1 LNHDA and CDR2 SQIVND (reference sequence). CDR3 DNA sequence: TGTGCCAGTAGTATAGGAGGGATCTCCACCTACTCTGGGGCCAACGTCCTGACTTTC. It codes for CASSIGGISTYSGANVLTF.

The chain links TRBV7-3 to TRBJ2-2; D may be TRBD1 (5 bases). From germline, CDR1 is SGHTA and CDR2 FQGTGA. V was cut by 2 bases and J by 5 bases, with 18 bases left in between. This CDR3 has 17 residues. The CDR3 protein is CASSLALTAMGTGELFF. The CDR3 DNA reads TGTGCCAGCAGCTTAGCCCTGACAGCCATGGGGACCGGGGAGCTGTTTTTT.

For the CDR3, the DNA is TGTGCCAGCAGTTTATGGTCTGGGGGATTGGGGGGCTCCTACGAGCAGTACTTC. Translating it yields CASSLWSGGLGGSYEQYF. V and J are TRBV28 and TRBJ2-7, with a tentative D call TRBD2 (6 bases). The CDR3 is 18 amino acids. Trimming cost V 0 bases and J 0 bases, with 18 bases left between them. Germline lookup yields CDR1 MDHEN and CDR2 SYDVKM.

The V gene is TRBV6-1, the J gene TRBJ2-4; D remains ambiguous. The CDR3 has 17 amino acids. The ends were cut back, 1 base at V and 0 bases at J, with 13 bases in the middle. Looked up from germline, CDR1 is MNHNS and CDR2 is SASEGT. DNA for the CDR3: TGTGCCAGCAGTGAAGTGAAGGAGAGGCTAGCCAAAAACATTCAGTACTTC. The encoded protein is CASSEVKERLAKNIQYF.

V and J are TRBV18 and TRBJ2-5, with D hard to call. The CDR3 is 12 amino acids. Trimming shortened V by 3 bases and J by 2 bases, and 4 bases separated the two germline ends. The V gene's germline CDR1 is KGHSH and CDR2 LQKENI. The CDR3 region has the DNA TGTGCCAGCTCACCTCAACAAGAGACCCAGTACTTC. Its translation: CASSPQQETQYF.

There are a few counts of this clone. The V and J genes are TRBV18 and TRBJ2-7; no clear D gene. The CDR3 length is 12 residues. V shed 0 bases and J shed 7 bases, with 7 bases lying between them. CDR1 KGHSH and CDR2 LQKENI come from the germline V gene. This chain's CDR3 is CASSPPNGEQYF. The CDR3 DNA reads TGTGCCAGCTCACCACCGAACGGGGAGCAGTACTTC.

This rearrangement joins TRBV30 to TRBJ1-3, with a weak D call TRBD1 (5 bases). Germline V gene sequence: CDR1 GTSNPN, CDR2 SVGIG (reference sequence). Trimming cost V 1 base and J 1 base, with 11 bases left between them. CDR3 length: 15 residues. The CDR3 sequence: CAWSGTRFSGNTIYF. The CDR3 coding sequence is TGTGCCTGGAGTGGGACAAGGTTTTCTGGAAACACCATATATTTT.

The chain has TRBV7-3 and TRBJ1-1; D uncertain. The germline CDR1 and CDR2 sequences are SGHTA and FQGTGA. The CDR3 is 14 amino acids. V gave up 5 bases and J gave up 0 bases, with 10 bases separating them. CDR3 in amino acids: CASSPRGMNTEAFF. CDR3 in DNA: TGTGCCAGCAGCCCTCGGGGTATGAACACTGAAGCTTTCTTT.

This clone was detected once. CDR3 in DNA: TGTGCCACCAGCAGAGATTTGACTCAAGAGACCCAGTACTTC. This translates into CATSRDLTQETQYF. The gene calls are TRBV15 and TRBJ2-5; no firm D call. With 0 bases removed from V and 2 bases from J, the gap between germline ends came to 7 bases. This CDR3 region has 14 residues. CDR1 is LNHNV, CDR2 YYDKDF, per germline (reference sequence). Together with reference TRBV15 and TRBJ2-5, the CDR3 gives the full variable domain: DAMVIQNPRYQVTQFGKPVTLSCSQTLNHNVMYWYQQKSSQAPKLLFHYYDKDFNNEADTPDNFQSRRPNTSFCFLDIRSPGLGDTAMYLCATSRDLTQETQYFGPGTRLLVL.

Regarding this clone: An end of the junction differs from the germline gene, which may be a read error. J is TRBJ2-7 and V is TRBV20-1; TRBD2 might be the D (5 bases). The CDR3 is 11 residues long. The germline gives CDR1 DFQATT, CDR2 SNEGSKA (reference sequence). For the CDR3, the DNA is TGCAGTACTAGGGAGTCCTACGAGCAGTACTTC. Translation: CSTRESYEQYF.

This chain joins TRBV18 and TRBJ2-7; D may be TRBD1 (5 bases). Germline V CDR1 and CDR2: KGHSH, LQKENI. This CDR3 has 13 amino acids. V was clipped by 3 bases and J by 6 bases, with 12 bases between them. CDR3 coding DNA: TGTGCCAGCTCACCGCCAGGGTCTACCGAGCAGTACTTC. Protein: CASSPPGSTEQYF. Full variable domain (outside the CDR3, taken from reference TRBV18 and TRBJ2-7): NAGVMQNPRHLVRRRGQEARLRCSPMKGHSHVYWYRQLPEEGLKFMVYLQKENIIDESGMPKERFSAEFPKEGPSILRIQQVVRGDSAAYFCASSPPGSTEQYFGPGTRLTVT.

This chain links TRBV6-5 with TRBJ1-2; TRBD1 is a possible D gene (6 bases). V lost 6 bases to trimming and J lost 7 bases, with 18 bases between them. This CDR3 has 14 amino acids. Germline loops: CDR1 MNHEY, CDR2 SVGAGI. The CDR3 reads CASRNREGQSGYTF. DNA for the CDR3: TGTGCCAGCAGGAACAGGGAAGGTCAAAGTGGCTACACCTTC.